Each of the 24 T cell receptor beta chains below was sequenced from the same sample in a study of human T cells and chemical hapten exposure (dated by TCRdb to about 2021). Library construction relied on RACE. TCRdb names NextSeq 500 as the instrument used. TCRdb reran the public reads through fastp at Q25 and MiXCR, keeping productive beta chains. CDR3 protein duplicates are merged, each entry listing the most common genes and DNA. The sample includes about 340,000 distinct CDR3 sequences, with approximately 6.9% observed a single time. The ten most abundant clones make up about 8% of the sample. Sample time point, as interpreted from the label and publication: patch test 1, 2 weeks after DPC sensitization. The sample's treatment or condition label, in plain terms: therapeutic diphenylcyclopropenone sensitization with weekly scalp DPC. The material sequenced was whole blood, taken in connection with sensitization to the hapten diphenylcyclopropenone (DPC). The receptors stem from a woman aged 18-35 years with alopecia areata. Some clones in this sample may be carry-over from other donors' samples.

CDR3 DNA sequence: TGTGCCAGCAGCGCCGTTATGAAGGGACACCTGTACGAGCAGTACTTC. Translating it yields CASSAVMKGHLYEQYF. This chain joins TRBV14 and TRBJ2-7, with TRBD1 as a possible D gene (6 bases). Germline CDR1 and CDR2: SGHDN and FVKESK. V dropped 5 bases and J dropped 4 bases, with 21 bases sitting between them. The CDR3 length is 16 residues. Full variable domain (missing parts from reference TRBV14 and TRBJ2-7): EAGVTQFPSHSVIEKGQTVTLRCDPISGHDNLYWYRRVMGKEIKFLLHFVKESKQDESGMPNNRFLAERTGGTYSTLKVQPAELEDSGVYFCASSAVMKGHLYEQYFGPGTRLTVT.

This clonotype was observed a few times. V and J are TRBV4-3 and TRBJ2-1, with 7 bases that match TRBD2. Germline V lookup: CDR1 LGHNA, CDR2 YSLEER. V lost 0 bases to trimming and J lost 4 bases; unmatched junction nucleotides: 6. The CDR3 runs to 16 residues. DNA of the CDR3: TGCGCCAGCAGCCAAGATCGGGTAGCGGGTTACAATGAGCAGTTCTTC. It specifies CASSQDRVAGYNEQFF.

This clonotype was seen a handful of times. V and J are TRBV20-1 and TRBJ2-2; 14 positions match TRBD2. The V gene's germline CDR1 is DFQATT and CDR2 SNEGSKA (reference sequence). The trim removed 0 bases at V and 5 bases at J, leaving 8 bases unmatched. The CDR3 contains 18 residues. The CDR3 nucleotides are TGCAGTGCTAGAGAGGGGACTAGCGGGGGCCGGGGAACCGGGGAGCTGTTTTTT. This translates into CSAREGTSGGRGTGELFF.

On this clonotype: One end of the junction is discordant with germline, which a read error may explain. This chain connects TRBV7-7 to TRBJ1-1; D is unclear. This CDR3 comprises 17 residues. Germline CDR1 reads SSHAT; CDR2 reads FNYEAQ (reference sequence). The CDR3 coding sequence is TGTGCTAGCAGCTTAGCCGAACCGGAGGGTAACAACACTGAAGCTTTCTTT. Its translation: CASSLAEPEGNNTEAFF. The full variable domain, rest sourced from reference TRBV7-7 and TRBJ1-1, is GAGVSQSPRYKVTKRGQDVTLRCDPISSHATLYWYQQALGQGPEFLTYFNYEAQPDKSGLPSDRFSAERPEGSISTLTIQRTEQRDSAMYRCASSLAEPEGNNTEAFFGQGTRLTVV.

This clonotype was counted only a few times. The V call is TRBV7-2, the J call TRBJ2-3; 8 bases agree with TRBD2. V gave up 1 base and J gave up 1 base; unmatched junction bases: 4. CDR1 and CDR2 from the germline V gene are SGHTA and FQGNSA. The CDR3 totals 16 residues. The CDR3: CASSLGAGGRTDTQYF. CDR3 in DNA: TGTGCCAGCAGCTTAGGGGCGGGGGGCCGCACAGATACGCAGTATTTT.

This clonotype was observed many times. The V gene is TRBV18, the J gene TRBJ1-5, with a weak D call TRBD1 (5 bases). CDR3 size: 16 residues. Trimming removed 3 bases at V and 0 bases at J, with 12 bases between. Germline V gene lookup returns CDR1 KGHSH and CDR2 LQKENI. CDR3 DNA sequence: TGTGCCAGCTCACCCCGGGGGGTCTATAGCAATCAGCCCCAGCATTTT. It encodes CASSPRGVYSNQPQHF.

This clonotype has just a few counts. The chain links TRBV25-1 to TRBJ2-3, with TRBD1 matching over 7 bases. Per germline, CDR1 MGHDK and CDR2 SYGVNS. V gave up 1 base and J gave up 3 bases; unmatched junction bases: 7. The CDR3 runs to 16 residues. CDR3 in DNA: TGTGCCAGCAGTGAATTAGGCACAGGGGAAACAGATACGCAGTATTTT. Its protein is CASSELGTGETDTQYF. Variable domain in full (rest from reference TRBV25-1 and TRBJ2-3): EADIYQTPRYLVIGTGKKITLECSQTMGHDKMYWYQQDPGMELHLIHYSYGVNSTEKGDLSSESTVSRIRTEHFPLTLESARPSHTSQYLCASSELGTGETDTQYFGPGTRLTVL.

CDR3 nucleotides: TGTGCCATCAGTGAGTCGAGAGGCCCCGGAAACACCATATATTTT. This codes for CAISESRGPGNTIYF. The rearrangement joins TRBV10-3 to TRBJ1-3; D not resolved. The CDR3 sequence is 15 residues long. Germline CDR1 reads ENHRY; CDR2 reads SYGVKD. Deletions cut 0 bases from V and 4 bases from J, with 10 bases between.

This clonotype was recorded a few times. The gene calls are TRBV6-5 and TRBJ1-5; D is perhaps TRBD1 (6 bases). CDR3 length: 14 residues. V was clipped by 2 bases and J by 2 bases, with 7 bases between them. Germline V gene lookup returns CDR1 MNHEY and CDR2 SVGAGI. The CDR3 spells CASSYNRGNQPQHF. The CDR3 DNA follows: TGTGCCAGCAGTTACAACAGGGGCAATCAGCCCCAGCATTTT.

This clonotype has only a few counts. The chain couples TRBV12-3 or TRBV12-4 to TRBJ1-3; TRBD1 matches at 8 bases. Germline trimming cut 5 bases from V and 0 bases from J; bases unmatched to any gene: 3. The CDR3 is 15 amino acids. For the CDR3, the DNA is TGTGCCAGCAGTAGGGACAGGACCTCTGGAAACACCATATATTTT. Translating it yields CASSRDRTSGNTIYF.

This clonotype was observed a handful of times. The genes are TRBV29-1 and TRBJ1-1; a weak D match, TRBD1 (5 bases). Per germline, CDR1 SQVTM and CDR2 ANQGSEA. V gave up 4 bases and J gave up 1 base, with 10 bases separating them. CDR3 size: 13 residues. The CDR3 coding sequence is TGCAGCGTTGTCCGGGACCCGAACACTGAAGCTTTCTTT. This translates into CSVVRDPNTEAFF.

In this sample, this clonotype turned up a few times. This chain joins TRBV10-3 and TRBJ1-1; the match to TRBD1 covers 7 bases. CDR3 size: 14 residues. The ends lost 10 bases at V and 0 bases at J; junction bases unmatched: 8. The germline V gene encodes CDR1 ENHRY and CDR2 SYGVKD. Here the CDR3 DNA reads TGTGCCACCAAGGGACAGAGCATGAACACTGAAGCTTTCTTT. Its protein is CATKGQSMNTEAFF.

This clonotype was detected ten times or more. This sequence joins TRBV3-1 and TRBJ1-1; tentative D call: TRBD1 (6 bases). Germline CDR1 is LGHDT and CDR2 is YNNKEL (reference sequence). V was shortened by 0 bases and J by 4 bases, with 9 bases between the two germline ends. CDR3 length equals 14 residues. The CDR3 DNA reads TGTGCCAGCAGCCAAGATCGGGGGCGCACTGAAGCTTTCTTT. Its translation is CASSQDRGRTEAFF.

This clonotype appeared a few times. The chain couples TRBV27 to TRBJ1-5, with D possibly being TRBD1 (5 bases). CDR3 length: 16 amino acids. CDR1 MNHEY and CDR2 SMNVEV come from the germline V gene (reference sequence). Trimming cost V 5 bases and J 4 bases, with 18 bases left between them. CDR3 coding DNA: TGTGCCAGCAGTCCCTTTGAGGCAGGGAAAAATCAGCCCCAGCATTTT. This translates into CASSPFEAGKNQPQHF.

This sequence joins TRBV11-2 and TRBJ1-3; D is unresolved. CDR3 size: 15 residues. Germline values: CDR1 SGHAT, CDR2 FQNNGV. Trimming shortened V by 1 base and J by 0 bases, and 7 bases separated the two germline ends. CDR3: CASSLVGSSGNTIYF. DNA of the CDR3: TGTGCCAGCAGCTTAGTGGGCAGCTCTGGAAACACCATATATTTT.

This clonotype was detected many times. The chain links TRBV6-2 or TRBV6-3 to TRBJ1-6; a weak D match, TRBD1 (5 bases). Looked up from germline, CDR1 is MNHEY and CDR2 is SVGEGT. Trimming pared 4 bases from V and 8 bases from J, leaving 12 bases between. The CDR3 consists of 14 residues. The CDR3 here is CASSSQGFHSPLHF. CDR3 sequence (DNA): TGTGCCAGCAGTTCCCAGGGATTTCATTCACCCCTCCACTTT.

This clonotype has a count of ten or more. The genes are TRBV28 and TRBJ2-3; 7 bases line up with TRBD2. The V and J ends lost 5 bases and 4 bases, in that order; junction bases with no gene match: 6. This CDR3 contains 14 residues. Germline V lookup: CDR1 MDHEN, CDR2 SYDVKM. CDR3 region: CASSPRLAPDTQYF. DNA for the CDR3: TGTGCCAGCAGTCCGCGACTAGCCCCAGATACGCAGTATTTT.

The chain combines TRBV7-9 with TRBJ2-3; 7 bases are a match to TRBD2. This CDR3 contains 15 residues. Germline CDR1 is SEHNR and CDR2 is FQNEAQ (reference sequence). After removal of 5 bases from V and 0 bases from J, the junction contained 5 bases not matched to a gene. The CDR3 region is CASSAGLLSTDTQYF. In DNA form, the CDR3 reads TGTGCCAGCAGCGCGGGACTACTGAGCACAGATACGCAGTATTTT. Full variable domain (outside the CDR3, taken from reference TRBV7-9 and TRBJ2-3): DTGVSQNPRHKITKRGQNVTFRCDPISEHNRLYWYRQTLGQGPEFLTYFQNEAQLEKSRLLSDRFSAERPKGSFSTLEIQRTEQGDSAMYLCASSAGLLSTDTQYFGPGTRLTVL.

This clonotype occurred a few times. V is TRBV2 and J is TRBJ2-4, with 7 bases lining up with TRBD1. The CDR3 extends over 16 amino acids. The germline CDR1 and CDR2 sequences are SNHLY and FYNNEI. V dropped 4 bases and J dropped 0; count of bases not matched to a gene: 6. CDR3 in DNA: TGTGCCAGCAGTGCCGGGACAGCACTAGCCAAAAACATTCAGTACTTC. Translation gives CASSAGTALAKNIQYF.

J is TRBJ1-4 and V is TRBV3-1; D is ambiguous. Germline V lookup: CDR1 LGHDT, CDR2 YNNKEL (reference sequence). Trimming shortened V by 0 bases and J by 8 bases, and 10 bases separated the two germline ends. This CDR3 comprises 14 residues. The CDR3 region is CASSQELESEKLFF. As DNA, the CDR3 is TGTGCCAGCAGCCAAGAACTGGAGAGCGAAAAACTGTTTTTT.

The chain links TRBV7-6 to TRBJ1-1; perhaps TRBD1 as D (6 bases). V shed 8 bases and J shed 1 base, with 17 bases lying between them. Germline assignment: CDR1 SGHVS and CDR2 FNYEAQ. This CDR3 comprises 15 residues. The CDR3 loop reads CASCRGPGGNTEAFF. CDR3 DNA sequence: TGTGCCAGCTGTCGGGGGCCCGGCGGGAACACTGAAGCTTTCTTT.

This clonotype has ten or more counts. The CDR3, as DNA: TGTGCCAGCAGCCAGATCAAAAGCGGGAACACTGAAGCTTTCTTT. As protein: CASSQIKSGNTEAFF. The chain links TRBV3-1 to TRBJ1-1, with D hard to call. The CDR3 extends over 15 amino acids. Per germline, CDR1 LGHDT and CDR2 YNNKEL (reference sequence). V lost 3 bases, J lost 1 base, and 12 bases lay in between.

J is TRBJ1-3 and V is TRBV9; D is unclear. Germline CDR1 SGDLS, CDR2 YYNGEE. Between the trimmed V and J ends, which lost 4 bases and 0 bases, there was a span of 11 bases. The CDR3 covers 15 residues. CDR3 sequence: CASSQDVVSGNTIYF. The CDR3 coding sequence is TGTGCCAGCAGCCAGGATGTCGTCTCTGGAAACACCATATATTTT.

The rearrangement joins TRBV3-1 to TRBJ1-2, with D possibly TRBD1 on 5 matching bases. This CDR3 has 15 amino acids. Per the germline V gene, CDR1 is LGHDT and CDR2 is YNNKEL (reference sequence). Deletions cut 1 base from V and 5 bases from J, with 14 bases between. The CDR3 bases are TGTGCCAGCAGCCAAGTCAATCAGGGCGGGTATGGCTACACCTTC. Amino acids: CASSQVNQGGYGYTF.